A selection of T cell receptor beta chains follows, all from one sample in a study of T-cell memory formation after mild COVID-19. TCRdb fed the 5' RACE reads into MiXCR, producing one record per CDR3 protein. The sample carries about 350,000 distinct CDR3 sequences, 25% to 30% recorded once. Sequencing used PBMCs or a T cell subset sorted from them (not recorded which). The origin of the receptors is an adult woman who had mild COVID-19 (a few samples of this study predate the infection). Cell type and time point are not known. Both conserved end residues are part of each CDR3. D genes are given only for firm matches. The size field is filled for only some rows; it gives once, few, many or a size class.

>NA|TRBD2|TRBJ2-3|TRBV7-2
TGTGCCAGCAGCTTAGTCGCGGGGGGCCGCACAGATACGCAGTATTTT
CASSLVAGGRTDTQYF
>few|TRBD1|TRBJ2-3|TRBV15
TGTGCCACCAGCAGAGATGAAGGGACAGGGGGCTATTGGGATACGCAGTATTTT
CATSRDEGTGGYWDTQYF
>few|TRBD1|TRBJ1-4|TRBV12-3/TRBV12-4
TGTGCCAGCAGTTTATTTTTCCCGGCAGGGGGAGAAAAACTGTTTTTT
CASSLFFPAGGEKLFF
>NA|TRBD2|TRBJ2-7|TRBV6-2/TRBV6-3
TGTGCCAGCAGTTCTAGGACTAGCGTCTACGAGCAGTACTTC
CASSSRTSVYEQYF
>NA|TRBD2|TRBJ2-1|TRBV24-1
TGTGCCACCAGTGATCAGACTAGCGGGATAAGTAATGAGCAGTTCTTC
CATSDQTSGISNEQFF
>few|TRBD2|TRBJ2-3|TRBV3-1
TGTGCCAGCAGCCCAAAGACTAGCAGAACAGATACGCAGTATTTT
CASSPKTSRTDTQYF
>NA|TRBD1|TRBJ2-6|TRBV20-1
TGCAGTGCTAGAGGGACAGGGACCCCTGGGGCCAACGTCCTGACTTTC
CSARGTGTPGANVLTF
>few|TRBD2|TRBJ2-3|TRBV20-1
TGCAGTGCTAGGGACGCCGGGACTAGCGGGAGCACAGATACGCAGTATTTT
CSARDAGTSGSTDTQYF
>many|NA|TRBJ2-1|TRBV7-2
TGTGCCAGCAGCCCACCTGATGAGCAGTTCTTC
CASSPPDEQFF
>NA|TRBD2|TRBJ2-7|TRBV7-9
TGTGCCAGCAGCGAGGAGAGAGCGGGAGATCCCGCCTACGAGCAGTACTTC
CASSEERAGDPAYEQYF
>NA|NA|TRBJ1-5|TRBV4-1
TGCGCCAGCAGCCAACTGGTACGGGGGCGCGGCAAGCCCCAGCATTTT
CASSQLVRGRGKPQHF
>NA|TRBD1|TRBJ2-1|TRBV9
TGTGCCAGCAGCCCCCCCTCCGGGACAGGGGTTTTTGGTGAGCAGTTCTTC
CASSPPSGTGVFGEQFF
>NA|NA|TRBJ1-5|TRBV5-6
TGTGCCAGCAGCTTCGTGGGCCTGGATCAGCCCCAGCATTTT
CASSFVGLDQPQHF
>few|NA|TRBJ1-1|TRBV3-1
TGTGCCAGCAGCCCCTACAGACAGACCACTGAAGCTTTCTTT
CASSPYRQTTEAFF
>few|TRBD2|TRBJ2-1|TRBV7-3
TGTGCCAGCAGTATAGAAGGACTAGCGGGGAACAATGAGCAGTTCTTC
CASSIEGLAGNNEQFF
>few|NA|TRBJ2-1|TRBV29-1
TGCAGCGTTGAAGAGTCCGGCCCCGAGCAGTTCTTC
CSVEESGPEQFF
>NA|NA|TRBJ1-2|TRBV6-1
TGTGCCAGCAGTGAAGCGCTTTGGGGGTTCACCTTC
CASSEALWGFTF
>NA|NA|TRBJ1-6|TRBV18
TGTGCCAGCTCACAACAGGTCCCTCGGTTCAGCGGCTCCTATAATTCACCCCTCCACTTT
CASSQQVPRFSGSYNSPLHF
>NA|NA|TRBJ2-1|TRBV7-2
TGTGCCAGCAGCCAGCCGGGGGCCCGGGGGCTCAATGAGCAGTTCTTC
CASSQPGARGLNEQFF
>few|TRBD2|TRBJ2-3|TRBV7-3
TGTGCCAGCAGCTTACAGGCGGGGGGGCTAACTACGCAGTATTTT
CASSLQAGGLTTQYF
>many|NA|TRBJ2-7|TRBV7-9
TGTGCCAGCAGCTTACAGGGCTACGAGCAGTACTTC
CASSLQGYEQYF
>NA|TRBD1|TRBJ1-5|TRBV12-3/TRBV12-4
TGTGCCAGCAGCCAGGGACAGGGGAACAATCAGCCCCAGCATTTT
CASSQGQGNNQPQHF
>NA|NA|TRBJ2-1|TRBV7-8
TGTGCCAGCAGCTTAGAGGCGAGCTCCTACAATGAGCAGTTCTTC
CASSLEASSYNEQFF
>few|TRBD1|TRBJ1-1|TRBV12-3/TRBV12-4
TGTGCCAGCAGTTCGACAGGGTTGACTGAAGCTTTCTTT
CASSSTGLTEAFF
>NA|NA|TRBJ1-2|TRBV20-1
TGCAGTGCTATGGTTGGGCCTAGAATCTATGGCTACACCTTC
CSAMVGPRIYGYTF
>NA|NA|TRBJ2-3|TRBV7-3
TGTGCCAGCAGCGTCGGGACTCATACAGATACGCAGTATTTT
CASSVGTHTDTQYF
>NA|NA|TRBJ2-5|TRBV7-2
TGTGCCAGCAGCTTTGGGGGCGGGAGACTGGGGGAGACCCAGTACTTC
CASSFGGGRLGETQYF
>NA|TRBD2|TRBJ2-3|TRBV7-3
TGTGCCAGCAGCTTAACTAAGGGCGGGAGGGCCACAGATACGCAGTATTTT
CASSLTKGGRATDTQYF
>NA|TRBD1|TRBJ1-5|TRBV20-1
TGCAGTGCTAGAGGAGGGGTAGGACAGGGCACTCAGCCCCAGCATTTT
CSARGGVGQGTQPQHF
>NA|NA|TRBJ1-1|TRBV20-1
TGCAGTGCTTCGGACGGGCCGGGAACTGAAGCTTTCTTT
CSASDGPGTEAFF
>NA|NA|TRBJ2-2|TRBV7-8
TGTGCCAGCAGCTTCGACTTCACCGGGGAGCTGTTTTTT
CASSFDFTGELFF
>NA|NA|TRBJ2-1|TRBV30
TGTGCCTGGGCCCGCTCCTACAATGAGCAGTTCTTC
CAWARSYNEQFF
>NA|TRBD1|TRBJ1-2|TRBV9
TGTGCCAGCAGCGTCGGGACAGCCGTTGGAAACTATGGCTACACCTTC
CASSVGTAVGNYGYTF
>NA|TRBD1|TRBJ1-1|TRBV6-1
TGTGCCAGCAGACAGGGACAGGGAAAAGCTTTCTTT
CASRQGQGKAFF
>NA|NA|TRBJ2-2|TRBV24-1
TGTGCCACCAGTGATCAGAAGGGCCTTACCGGGGAGCTGTTTTTT
CATSDQKGLTGELFF
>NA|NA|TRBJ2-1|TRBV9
TGTGCCAGCAGCGTAGACAGTGAGCAGTTCTTC
CASSVDSEQFF
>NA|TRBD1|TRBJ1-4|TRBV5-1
TGCGCCAGCAGCCACGACAGGGGGAAGGAACTGTTTTTT
CASSHDRGKELFF
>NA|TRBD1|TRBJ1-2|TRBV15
TGTGCCACCAGCAGAGAGAGACAGGGGGCGCGTTATGGCTACACCTTC
CATSRERQGARYGYTF
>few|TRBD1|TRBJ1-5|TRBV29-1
TGCAGCGTTCTTGATGAGGGGACAGGGAGCGGTCAGCCCCAGCATTTT
CSVLDEGTGSGQPQHF
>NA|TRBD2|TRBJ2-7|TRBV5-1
TGCGCCAGCAGCTTGGGACTAGCGGAACCTCAGTACTTC
CASSLGLAEPQYF
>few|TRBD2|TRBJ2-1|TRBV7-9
TGTGCCAGCAGCTTAGGCGGACTAGCGGGGCCCAATGAGCAGTTCTTC
CASSLGGLAGPNEQFF
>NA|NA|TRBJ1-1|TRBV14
TGTGCCAGCAGCCAAGCCGGGCGGCCGAACACTGAAGCTTTCTTT
CASSQAGRPNTEAFF
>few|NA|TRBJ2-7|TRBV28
TGTGCCAGCAGTTTAGACCCAGGGGGGGGCTACGAGCAGTACTTC
CASSLDPGGGYEQYF
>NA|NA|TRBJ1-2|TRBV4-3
TGCGCCAGCAGCCATGCAGGGTCCAACTATGGCTACACCTTC
CASSHAGSNYGYTF
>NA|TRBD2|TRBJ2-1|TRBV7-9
TGTGCCAGCAGCCGTCCGACTAGCACGGAGCAGTTCTTC
CASSRPTSTEQFF
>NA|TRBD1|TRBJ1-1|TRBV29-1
TGCAGCGTTCCAGGACAGGGTTTCGCGGCTGAAGCTTTCTTT
CSVPGQGFAAEAFF
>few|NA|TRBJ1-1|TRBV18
TGTGCCAGCTCACCCCTCCCGGGAGGTGGCACTGAAGCTTTCTTT
CASSPLPGGGTEAFF